These T cell receptor beta chains were read from a single sample in a study of identical twins. TCRdb redid the calling of the 5' RACE reads with MiXCR, one entry per CDR3 protein. The sample holds about 340,000 distinct CDR3 sequences, around 9% seen once. Sequenced sample: naive T cells sorted from blood. These receptors all come from a woman between 45 and 60 years old in good health. The CDR3 runs from the conserved cysteine through the conserved F or W. A D gene is named only where the DNA matches it firmly. The size field is filled for only some rows; it gives once, few, many or a size class.

j_call	d_call	v_call	clone_size	cdr3_aa	cdr3_nt
TRBJ2-3	-	TRBV20-1	many	CSARDGSAGDTQYF	TGCAGTGCTAGAGATGGGTCAGCGGGAGATACGCAGTATTTT
TRBJ2-7	TRBD2	TRBV4-2	few	CASSPLAGATYEQYF	TGTGCCAGCAGCCCCCTAGCGGGAGCGACCTACGAGCAGTACTTC
TRBJ2-7	TRBD1	TRBV6-5	many	CASSYAMADRIGEQYF	TGTGCCAGCAGTTACGCCATGGCGGACAGGATAGGGGAGCAGTACTTC
TRBJ2-5	TRBD1	TRBV11-2	-	CASSFRDRTLQETQYF	TGTGCCAGCAGCTTCCGGGACAGGACCCTTCAAGAGACCCAGTACTTC
TRBJ2-1	-	TRBV10-3	few	CAITSRGRVDEQFF	TGTGCCATCACGTCCAGGGGCAGGGTGGATGAGCAGTTCTTC
TRBJ2-1	-	TRBV29-1	few	CSVVYRGLNEQFF	TGCAGCGTTGTTTACCGGGGCCTCAATGAGCAGTTCTTC
TRBJ2-5	TRBD1	TRBV7-8	-	CASSDRDSDEAQYF	TGTGCCAGCAGCGACCGGGACAGCGATGAGGCCCAGTACTTC
TRBJ2-5	TRBD2	TRBV7-8	few	CASSYGLAGGGYNGYF	TGTGCCAGCAGCTACGGACTAGCGGGAGGCGGATATAATGGGTACTTC
TRBJ2-1	-	TRBV30	-	CAWSGGRGKNEQFF	TGTGCCTGGAGTGGGGGGAGAGGTAAGAATGAGCAGTTCTTC
TRBJ1-5	TRBD1	TRBV2	few	CASSEERGPQQPQHF	TGTGCCAGCAGTGAAGAAAGGGGGCCCCAGCAGCCCCAGCATTTT
TRBJ2-4	-	TRBV10-3	few	CAISSNDANIQYF	TGTGCCATCAGTTCAAACGACGCAAACATTCAGTACTTC
TRBJ2-5	-	TRBV6-5	few	CASSSTGTLTRGETQYF	TGTGCCAGCAGTTCCACCGGGACTCTGACTCGAGGGGAGACCCAGTACTTC
TRBJ2-1	TRBD2	TRBV6-4	many	CASSDSAGGFGNEQFF	TGTGCCAGCAGTGACTCGGCGGGAGGTTTCGGCAATGAGCAGTTCTTC
TRBJ2-3	TRBD2	TRBV10-3	-	CAISEPQGGPKYTQYF	TGTGCCATCAGTGAGCCCCAGGGAGGGCCTAAGTACACGCAGTATTTT
TRBJ2-3	-	TRBV7-8	many	CASSLESGARLVDTQYF	TGTGCCAGCAGCTTAGAGTCGGGGGCTCGATTAGTAGATACGCAGTATTTT
TRBJ2-3	-	TRBV5-6	few	CASSLAAGSTDTQYF	TGTGCCAGCAGCTTGGCGGCCGGGAGCACAGATACGCAGTATTTT
TRBJ2-4	-	TRBV5-1	-	CASSLDDRLAKNIQYF	TGCGCCAGCAGCTTAGATGACAGGCTAGCCAAAAACATTCAGTACTTC
TRBJ2-6	-	TRBV3-1	few	CASSQELSGANVLTF	TGTGCCAGCAGCCAAGAGCTCTCTGGGGCCAACGTCCTGACTTTC
TRBJ1-1	-	TRBV2	-	CASRGRPNTEAFF	TGTGCCAGCCGTGGGAGGCCGAACACTGAAGCTTTCTTT
TRBJ1-5	-	TRBV12-3/TRBV12-4	-	CASSFLGADQPQHF	TGTGCCAGCAGTTTTTTGGGGGCGGATCAGCCCCAGCATTTT
TRBJ2-3	-	TRBV7-7	-	CASSPQTVSTDTQYF	TGTGCTAGCAGCCCACAGACAGTAAGCACAGATACGCAGTATTTT
TRBJ2-1	TRBD2	TRBV29-1	many	CSVEDRSGRGEQFF	TGCAGCGTTGAAGATCGGAGCGGGAGGGGCGAGCAGTTCTTC
TRBJ1-6	-	TRBV2	few	CASSDLGTGDSPLHF	TGTGCCAGCAGTGATCTCGGGACCGGGGATTCACCCCTCCACTTT